This T cell receptor (beta chain) was documented in a study of graft-versus-host responses after intestinal transplantation. Sequencing was performed with immunoSEQ multiplex PCR; in TCRdb, only in-frame clones are kept and a portion is missing. The sample includes approximately 8,200 clones, approximately 98% of them seen just once. The V gene lost 1 base and the J gene lost 7 bases, with 11 bases spanning the gap. Germline CDR1 reads LNHNV; CDR2 reads YYDKDF (reference sequence). The CDR3 covers 15 residues. The sequencing here drew on PBMCs, taken 23 days after intestinal transplant. The TCR sequence derives from a human patient who received an intestinal transplant, so some T cells may come from the graft donor. The chain is built from TRBV15 and TRBJ1-6; possible D gene TRBD1, 5 bases. The CDR3 DNA reads TGTGCCACCAGCAGAGGAAGGGGTCGGAATTCACCCCTCCACTTT. Its protein is CATSRGRGRNSPLHF.